These 15 T cell receptor beta chains share one sample of origin, sequenced in a study of blood T cell repertoires in COVID-19. Assay used: immunoSEQ multiplex PCR; TCRdb lists only in-frame clones, some missing. The profile covers a few hundred thousand clones, with approximately 89% appearing a single time and around 9.1% taken by the ten largest. The specimen sequenced was peripheral blood. These receptor sequences come from a man aged 40-49 years who had recovered from COVID-19.

There are a few counts of this clone. The chain employs TRBV7-5 and TRBJ1-3; the table calls TRBD1, which could not be checked here. TRBV7-5 is described as a pseudogene. The CDR3 extends over 16 amino acids. CDR3 nucleotides: TGTGCCAGAAGCAGCTACAGGGGGCACTCTGGAAACACCATATATTTT. Residues: CARSSYRGHSGNTIYF.

The gene calls are TRBV29-1 and TRBJ2-3; D not resolved. The V and J ends lost 8 bases and 0 bases respectively, with 9 bases between them. The CDR3 totals 12 residues. Per the germline V gene, CDR1 is SQVTM and CDR2 is ANQGSEA. CDR3 amino acids: CSSAASTDTQYF. In DNA form, the CDR3 reads TGCAGCTCCGCGGCTAGCACAGATACGCAGTATTTT.

The chain is built from TRBV24-1 and TRBJ1-1; no definite D call. V lost 7 bases, J lost 1 base, and 9 bases lay in between. The germline gives CDR1 KGHDR, CDR2 SFDVKD. This CDR3 is 13 amino acids long. Written as DNA, the CDR3 is TGTGCCACCAGGGAGGGCCAGAACACTGAAGCTTTCTTT. It codes for CATREGQNTEAFF.

V gene TRBV7-9 combines with J gene TRBJ1-1; D might be TRBD1 (5 bases). V dropped 6 bases and J dropped 8 bases, with 19 bases sitting between them. Looked up from germline, CDR1 is SEHNR and CDR2 is FQNEAQ (reference sequence). This CDR3 spans 14 amino acids. The chain's CDR3 is CASRGTGTLEEAFF. The CDR3 DNA follows: TGTGCCAGCAGGGGCACCGGGACTCTAGAAGAAGCTTTCTTT.

The genes are TRBV5-4 and TRBJ2-7; 7 bases agree with TRBD2. Trimming took 4 bases from V and 3 from J; bases not matched to a gene: 4. This CDR3 has 13 residues. Germline CDR1 SGHNT, CDR2 YYREEE (reference sequence). This CDR3 reads CASSPGTNYEQYF. CDR3 sequence (DNA): TGTGCCAGCAGCCCCGGGACTAACTACGAGCAGTACTTC.

The chain joins TRBV19 to TRBJ2-1; 9 bases are a match to TRBD2. The CDR3 is 14 residues long. V gave up 5 bases and J gave up 8 bases; unmatched junction bases: 7. Germline V lookup: CDR1 LNHDA, CDR2 SQIVND (reference sequence). The CDR3 sequence is CASSAGSGGYEQFF. Written as DNA, the CDR3 is TGTGCCAGTAGTGCTGGCAGCGGGGGGTATGAGCAGTTCTTC.

This chain uses TRBV18 with TRBJ2-5, with 9 bases lining up with TRBD1. CDR3 length: 17 residues. Unmatched junction bases numbered 12, after V lost 3 bases and J lost 4 bases. The germline gives CDR1 KGHSH, CDR2 LQKENI. CDR3 DNA: TGTGCCAGCTCACCCCCGACAGGGGGTGCCTCGGGAGAGACCCAGTACTTC. Protein sequence: CASSPPTGGASGETQYF.

The chain has TRBV11-3 and TRBJ2-1; 7 bases agree with TRBD2. The CDR3 totals 17 residues. Germline lookup yields CDR1 SGHNT and CDR2 YENEEA. V lost 1 base and J lost 8; bases outside the gene matches: 14. CDR3 DNA sequence: TGTGCCAGCAGCTTAGGTGGGACTATCCCGTCGTGGGATGAGCAGTTCTTC. Translated: CASSLGGTIPSWDEQFF. Variable domain in full (rest from reference TRBV11-3 and TRBJ2-1): EAGVVQSPRYKIIEKKQPVAFWCNPISGHNTLYWYLQNLGQGPELLIRYENEEAVDDSQLPKDRFSAERLKGVDSTLKIQPAELGDSAVYLCASSLGGTIPSWDEQFFGPGTRLTVL.

This rearrangement joins TRBV7-9 to TRBJ1-4, with a weak D call TRBD1 (6 bases). CDR3 length: 17 amino acids. V lost 1 base to trimming and J lost 6 bases, with 18 bases between them. The germline V gene encodes CDR1 SEHNR and CDR2 FQNEAQ (reference sequence). Here the CDR3 DNA reads TGTGCCAGCAGCTTAGGTCGTACTCGGAAGGGGGATGAAAAACTGTTTTTT. It codes for CASSLGRTRKGDEKLFF.

J is TRBJ1-2 and V is TRBV30; D is uncertain. The CDR3 loop spans 13 amino acids. The ends were cut back, 7 bases at V and 4 bases at J, with 16 bases in the middle. Looked up from germline, CDR1 is GTSNPN and CDR2 is SVGIG (reference sequence). The CDR3 sequence is CALNQQLRYGYTF. As DNA, the CDR3 is TGTGCCTTAAACCAACAGCTACGCTATGGCTACACCTTC.

This chain links TRBV5-5 with TRBJ2-3; 7 positions agree with TRBD2. V dropped 0 bases and J dropped 6; count of bases not matched to a gene: 7. Germline values: CDR1 SGHKS, CDR2 YYEKEE (reference sequence). The CDR3 sequence is 15 residues long. CDR3: CASSLGLAEHDTQYF. DNA of the CDR3: TGTGCCAGCAGCTTGGGGCTAGCGGAACACGATACGCAGTATTTT.

This rearrangement joins TRBV5-1 to TRBJ2-1; no firm D call. Germline V gene lookup returns CDR1 SGHRS and CDR2 YFSETQ. The CDR3 covers 12 residues. V lost 4 bases, J lost 10 bases, and 12 bases lay in between. This CDR3 is CASSITKPEQFF. CDR3 sequence (DNA): TGCGCCAGCAGCATAACTAAACCGGAGCAGTTCTTC.

The chain is built from TRBV7-9 and TRBJ1-1; 7 bases agree with TRBD1. J gave up 3 bases and V 5 bases, and 15 bases lay outside the gene matches. The germline V gene encodes CDR1 SEHNR and CDR2 FQNEAQ (reference sequence). The CDR3 length is 17 residues. The CDR3 region is CASSRQGQDPLYTEAFF. CDR3 nucleotide sequence: TGTGCCAGCAGCCGTCAAGGACAGGATCCTTTGTACACTGAAGCTTTCTTT.

As for this clone: Other DNA sequences from this sample encode an identical CDR3 as well. V and J are TRBV5-6 and TRBJ2-1; 7 positions match TRBD2. This CDR3 has 14 residues. CDR1 is SGHDT and CDR2 is YYEEEE in the germline V gene. V gave up 3 bases and J gave up 4 bases; unmatched junction bases: 4. CDR3 sequence reads: CASSSGGTYNEQFF. Written as DNA, the CDR3 is TGTGCCAGCAGCTCCGGGGGGACTTACAATGAGCAGTTCTTC.

The chain uses TRBV27 and TRBJ1-2, with no clear D. Looked up from germline, CDR1 is MNHEY and CDR2 is SMNVEV (reference sequence). V gave up 0 bases and J gave up 0 bases, with 8 bases separating them. The CDR3 totals 15 residues. CDR3 coding DNA: TGTGCCAGCAGTTTATCCCCCGGAGCTAACTATGGCTACACCTTC. Its translation: CASSLSPGANYGYTF.